The subject of this entry is one T cell receptor (beta chain). What this receptor recognizes is not known. Per-base qualities were not stored, and no clone one base away is much larger. The CDR3 regions of human TCRbeta chains were analyzed by immunosequencing. As for the authors' bioinformatics: TCRs in the repertoires were compared against a reference library of SARS-CoV-2-specific TCRs that had been generated with the MIRA antigen-specificity platform. Breadth meant the fraction of unique TCRs that were SARS-CoV-2-associated, whereas depth meant the fraction of total T cells that were SARS-CoV-2-associated. Each spike-specific TCR was assigned to its reactive spike region and to a CD4 or CD8 class using the MIRA data. Log10-transformed breadth and depth values were compared by one-way ANOVA with Sidak's multiple comparisons tests. Held by TCRdb, this immuneACCESS table contains in-frame sequences only and omits some clones. Under half of the omission traces to an unresolved V gene where checked; the cause of the rest is unknown. The V and J calls and clone size come from that table; D and trimming were worked out from the DNA. In this sample the table shows around 140,000 clones, roughly 89% of which occur a single time. The top ten clones comprise 1.7% of the sample.

According to the germline V gene, CDR1 reads SGHDT and CDR2 reads YYEEEE. The CDR3 holds 11 amino acids from the cysteine to the phenylalanine. Just the 33-base CDR3 DNA is kept, in frame starting at base 1. V sheds 1 base and J sheds 6 bases, leaving 4 bases between their ends. What this sample's time point label stands for: baseline before first vaccination. The vaccinee samples were drawn from two UK trials, COV001 and COV002, one of which was a single-blind randomized controlled phase 2/3 trial testing AZD1222 (ChAdOx1 nCoV-19) in healthy adults. Trial participant PBMC samples were collected at day 0 and day 28 after the second dose for TCRbeta chain sequencing. This sample is drawn from a study of T cell responses to AZD1222 COVID-19 vaccine (dated by TCRdb to the early 2020s). The study in broad terms: AZD1222 recipients whose second dose came at about 4 weeks and those whose second dose came at about 12 weeks were combined into one group, since spike-specific TCR depth and breadth did not differ between the two schedules. Enrollment into the trials was organized by age into subgroups of 18-55, 56-69 and 70-plus years, and those subgroups contained about 160, 30 and 59 TCR-sequenced participants, respectively. A total of approximately 230 trial participants underwent TCR sequencing, of whom 200 to 220 received two doses of AZD1222 and about 25 received two doses of the MenACWY control vaccine. The study at large found these results: Only five or six AZD1222 recipients were SARS-CoV-2 seropositive at baseline, limiting conclusions about previously exposed vaccinees. Because no day 14 peak-response samples were available, repertoires were characterized only after the peak T cell response. Most participants were white British and females outnumbered males, and the authors suggested that clonal diversity may have been underestimated. Spike-specific TCR breadth and depth rose significantly after two AZD1222 doses compared with day 0 and with MenACWY recipients. The whole spike protein was spanned by vaccine-associated CD4 TCRs, and dominant responses were seen in regions 160-218 and 743-854. Reportedly, almost half of the unique spike-specific TCRs recognized epitopes lying outside the regions that are mutated in the B.1.351 and B.1.1.7 variants. In the small 56-69-year group, the increase in depth fell short of significance, most likely because of low power.

Recombination connected TRBV5-6 to TRBJ1-1; no D gene call is confident. The material was peripheral blood, obtained on day 0 of AZD1222 vaccination. The origin of this receptor is an adult in good health. The CDR3 protein: CASSLLAEAFF. The nucleotide sequence reads TGTGCCAGCAGCTTGCTCGCTGAAGCTTTCTTT.